The present entry profiles one T cell receptor beta chain with its context. Its antigen is undetermined. V dropped 3 bases and J dropped 4 bases, with 15 bases sitting between them. Germline V gene data show CDR1 as SEHNR and CDR2 as FQNEAQ (reference sequence). CDR3 length equals 15 residues. These data come from a study of T cell responses to AZD1222 COVID-19 vaccine. Profiling relied on immunoSEQ multiplex PCR, and the TCRdb table lists in-frame clones only, not all of them. The table records 140,000 to 150,000 clones, 92% of them present only once. Findings and limits, study-wide: Only 5 or 6 people who got AZD1222 tested seropositive at baseline. The breadth and depth of Spike-specific TCRs increased once two AZD1222 doses had been given. Dominant CD4 TCR responses targeted spike regions 160-218 and 743-854.

The rearrangement joins TRBV7-9 to TRBJ2-5; D tentatively reads TRBD1 or TRBD2 (6 bases each). This TCR came from an adult who received the AZD1222 COVID-19 vaccine. The sample was peripheral blood, taken 28 days after the second AZD1222 dose. In nucleotides, the CDR3 is TGTGCCAGCAGCTTCGGGGGCAGGGCGGGAGAGACCCAGTACTTC. Amino acid sequence: CASSFGGRAGETQYF.